These 24 T cell receptor beta chains originate from one sample sequenced in a study of Tregs in tolerant kidney transplant recipients. Repertoires were generated with immunoSEQ multiplex PCR, while TCRdb's copy carries only in-frame clones and drops some. This listing includes roughly 32,000 clones. Source: CD8+ T cells from blood, taken before the transplant. Receptors were obtained from a human donor who received a combined kidney and bone marrow transplant.

With respect to this clone: Read sequence stops 3 residues before the CDR3 end, and the germline J gene provides the missing end. V usage is TRBV6-1 and J usage is TRBJ2-1; perhaps TRBD1 as D (5 bases). Germline CDR1 and CDR2: MNHNS and SASEGT. V lost 2 bases and J 0 bases, leaving 5 bases between the germline ends. The CDR3 totals 14 residues. This chain's CDR3 is CASSEQGSYNEQFF. CDR3 DNA, as far as it was read: TGTGCCAGCAGTGAACAGGGCTCCTACAATGAG.

This clone is medium-sized by frequency. The CDR3 end falls 3 residues outside the read, so it is completed with the germline J gene. The chain joins TRBV3-1 (or the pseudogene TRBV3-2) to TRBJ2-2; 7 bases agree with TRBD2. CDR3 length: 16 residues. V lost 4 bases and J lost 1; bases outside the gene matches: 6. Germline lookup yields CDR1 LGHDT and CDR2 YNNKEL (reference sequence). The DNA read from the CDR3 is TGTGCCAGCAGCCCAGGTGGGGGGGGGAACACCGGGGAG. Amino acid sequence: CASSPGGGGNTGE. The full CDR3 is CASSPGGGGNTGELFF.

Note on this clone: The read terminates 3 residues before the CDR3 end, so the remaining end is supplied by the germline J gene. The V and J genes are TRBV10-1 and TRBJ2-7; D remains ambiguous. V gave up 0 bases and J gave up 6 bases, with 12 bases separating them. Germline values: CDR1 WNHNN, CDR2 SYGVQD (reference sequence). The CDR3 length is 14 residues. The part of the CDR3 DNA that was read is TGCGCCAGCAGTGAGTCGAGGTTCTCCCTCGAG. It encodes CASSESRFSLE. The CDR3 reads in full as CASSESRFSLEQYF.

About this clone: The read is 3 residues too short to cover the CDR3 end, so that end is filled in from the germline J gene. This rearrangement joins TRBV19 to TRBJ2-6, with 10 bases fitting TRBD1. V dropped 3 bases and J dropped 3; count of bases not matched to a gene: 5. Germline CDR1 LNHDA, CDR2 SQIVND (reference sequence). The CDR3 loop spans 17 amino acids. CDR3 bases read: TGTGCCAGTAGTATCGGACAGGGGGATCTTGGGGCCAACGTC. Amino acid sequence: CASSIGQGDLGANV. The CDR3 in its entirety is CASSIGQGDLGANVLTF. Variable domain in full (rest from reference TRBV19 and TRBJ2-6): DGGITQSPKYLFRKEGQNVTLSCEQNLNHDAMYWYRQDPGQGLRLIYYSQIVNDFQKGDIAEGYSVSREKKESFPLTVTSAQKNPTAFYLCASSIGQGDLGANVLTFGAGSRLTVL.

Partial CDR3 DNA: TGTGCCACGCCAGGTGACTATGGC. This codes for CATPGDYG. The full CDR3 protein is CATPGDYGYTF. The J gene is TRBJ1-2, the V gene TRBV5-8; D remains unclear. The read stops 3 residues short of the end of the CDR3; the missing end is completed from the germline J gene. This CDR3 spans 11 amino acids. Trimming removed 9 bases from V and 3 bases from J, with 9 bases in between. CDR1 is SGHTS, CDR2 YDEGEE, per germline. The full variable domain, its missing parts supplied by reference TRBV5-8 and TRBJ1-2, is EAGVTQSPTHLIKTRGQQATLRCSPISGHTSVYWYQQALGLGLQFLLWYDEGEERNRGNFPPRFSGRQFPNYSSELNVNALELEDSALYLCATPGDYGYTFGSGTRLTVV.

Comments on this clone: The sequence runs out 3 residues before the end of the CDR3; the remainder is reconstructed from the germline J gene. The genes are TRBV20-1 and TRBJ1-4; 7 bases align to TRBD1. J lost 8 bases, V lost 0 bases, and 12 bases had no gene match. Germline values: CDR1 DFQATT, CDR2 SNEGSKA (reference sequence). The CDR3 sequence is 16 residues long. Partial CDR3 DNA: TGCAGTGCTAGAGATCCCCTCGGGACAGCCTTAGAAAAA. It codes for CSARDPLGTALEK. The full CDR3 is CSARDPLGTALEKLFF.

As to this clone: The observed sequence ends 3 residues before the CDR3 terminus, with the missing tail filled in from the germline J gene. The chain recombines TRBV19 with TRBJ1-1; D remains ambiguous. The CDR3 spans 17 residues. V was shortened by 0 bases and J by 2 bases, with 16 bases between the two germline ends. Germline-derived CDR1 and CDR2 are LNHDA and SQIVND (reference sequence). Incomplete CDR3 DNA: TGTGCCAGTAGTATAGATGCAGAGGGCAGGCACAACACTGAA. Translation gives CASSIDAEGRHNTE. The full CDR3 protein reads CASSIDAEGRHNTEAFF.

Comment on this clone: The read stops 3 residues short of the end of the CDR3; the missing end is completed from the germline J gene. The genes are TRBV19 and TRBJ1-1; D uncertain. The CDR3 consists of 13 residues. Deletions cut 2 bases from V and 4 bases from J, with 8 bases between. The germline gives CDR1 LNHDA, CDR2 SQIVND (reference sequence). CDR3 loop: CASSISGSTEAFF. The CDR3 DNA, read in part, is TGTGCCAGTAGTATATCGGGGAGCACTGAA.

Comments on this clone: The missing CDR3 end, 3 residues past where the read stops, is filled in from the germline J gene. The chain uses TRBV10-1 and TRBJ1-1; 7 positions agree with TRBD1. Per germline, CDR1 WNHNN and CDR2 SYGVQD (reference sequence). The CDR3 runs to 11 residues. The covered CDR3 bases are TGCGCCGGGGAAGACAGGGAGGGG. Its translation is CAGEDREG. The complete CDR3 protein is CAGEDREGAFF.

Comment on this clone: The CDR3 goes on 3 residues after the read ends, and that part is filled in from the germline J gene. The rearrangement links TRBV7-6 to TRBJ2-2; 9 bases agree with TRBD2. The trim removed 4 bases at V and 7 bases at J, leaving 7 bases unmatched. Germline CDR1 reads SGHVS; CDR2 reads FNYEAQ. There are 15 residues in the CDR3. The CDR3 sequence is CASSSLAGDHGELFF. CDR3 bases read: TGTGCCAGCAGCTCCTTAGCGGGAGATCACGGGGAG. Full variable domain (remainder filled in from reference TRBV7-6 and TRBJ2-2): GAGVSQSPRYKVTKRGQDVALRCDPISGHVSLYWYRQALGQGPEFLTYFNYEAQQDKSGLPNDRFSAERPEGSISTLTIQRTEQRDSAMYRCASSSLAGDHGELFFGEGSRLTVL.

CDR3 residues: CASATGISYEQYF. The CDR3 DNA, read in part, is TGTGCCAGCGCAACAGGGATCTCCTACGAG. The rearrangement joins TRBV5-6 to TRBJ2-7, with D perhaps TRBD1 (6 bases). Read coverage stops 3 residues before the CDR3 terminus; the germline J gene supplies the remainder. Between the trimmed V and J ends, which lost 7 bases and 0 bases, there was a span of 11 bases. CDR3 size: 13 residues. Germline-derived CDR1 and CDR2 are SGHDT and YYEEEE.

Concerning this clone itself: Read coverage stops 3 residues before the CDR3 terminus; the germline J gene supplies the remainder. The chain links TRBV29-1 to TRBJ2-2; 9 bases match TRBD1. The CDR3 loop spans 18 amino acids. Per germline, CDR1 SQVTM and CDR2 ANQGSEA. Unmatched junction bases numbered 13, after V lost 0 bases and J lost 5 bases. CDR3 sequence reads: CSVEDRDRDGVRTGELFF. CDR3 DNA, as far as it was read: TGCAGCGTTGAAGACCGGGACAGGGATGGTGTGCGGACCGGGGAG.

As concerns this clone: The read terminates 3 residues before the CDR3 end, so the remaining end is supplied by the germline J gene. This chain uses TRBV7-2 with TRBJ2-7; no firm D call. Between the trimmed V and J ends, which lost 0 bases and 2 bases, there was a span of 17 bases. This CDR3 has 17 amino acids. Germline assignment: CDR1 SGHTA and CDR2 FQGNSA. Incomplete CDR3 DNA: TGTGCCAGCAGCTTAGCCGACACGGTTCTATTCGCCTACGAG. Protein product: CASSLADTVLFAYE. The whole CDR3 sequence is CASSLADTVLFAYEQYF. The entire variable domain, with the rest obtained from reference TRBV7-2 and TRBJ2-7, is as follows: GAGVSQSPSNKVTEKGKDVELRCDPISGHTALYWYRQSLGQGLEFLIYFQGNSAPDKSGLPSDRFSAERTGGSVSTLTIQRTQQEDSAVYLCASSLADTVLFAYEQYFGPGTRLTVT.

Note on this clone: The read finishes 3 residues shy of the CDR3 end, and the germline J gene is used to complete it. This chain uses TRBV6-2 or TRBV6-3 with TRBJ1-1; tentative D call: TRBD1 (6 bases). Between the trimmed V and J ends, which lost 9 bases and 4 bases, there was a span of 9 bases. The CDR3 is 11 residues long. CDR1 is MNHEY and CDR2 is SVGEGT in the germline V gene. CDR3 bases read: TGTGCCAGTTCAGGGGCCACTGAA. Residues: CASSGATE. The full CDR3 reads CASSGATEAFF.

CDR3 sequence: CATTSSGKETQYF. The part of the CDR3 DNA that was read is TGCGCCACCACCTCGAGCGGGAAAGAGACC. This sequence joins TRBV23-1 and TRBJ2-5; TRBD2 agrees at 7 bases. The read comes to an end 3 residues before the CDR3 does, leaving the germline J gene to fill in the end. TRBV23-1 qualifies as an ORF whose function is uncertain. Trimming removed 10 bases from V and 3 bases from J; junction bases left unmatched: 8. This CDR3 comprises 13 residues.

About this clone itself: The CDR3 is cut off 3 residues early in the read; its end comes from the germline J gene. The V call is TRBV19, the J call TRBJ1-1; 9 nucleotides agree with TRBD1. This CDR3 comprises 13 residues. Germline V gene lookup returns CDR1 LNHDA and CDR2 SQIVND (reference sequence). The CDR3 bases that were read are TGTGCCAGTAGTATTATCCCGACAGGGGGA. It specifies CASSIIPTGG. The whole CDR3 is CASSIIPTGGAFF. Based on the CDR3 plus reference TRBV19 and TRBJ1-1, the full variable domain is DGGITQSPKYLFRKEGQNVTLSCEQNLNHDAMYWYRQDPGQGLRLIYYSQIVNDFQKGDIAEGYSVSREKKESFPLTVTSAQKNPTAFYLCASSIIPTGGAFFGQGTRLTVV.

Of note for this clone: Read sequence stops 3 residues before the CDR3 end, and the germline J gene provides the missing end. V and J are TRBV6-2 or TRBV6-3 and TRBJ2-3; 13 bases line up with TRBD2. Germline CDR1 is MNHEY and CDR2 is SVGEGT. Germline trimming cut 2 bases from V and 3 bases from J; bases unmatched to any gene: 5. CDR3 length: 17 amino acids. The CDR3 is CASSYRGLAGETDTQYF. The CDR3 bases that were read are TGTGCCAGCAGTTACCGCGGACTAGCGGGAGAAACAGATACG.

CDR3 sequence: CASSQPEPSYEQYF. CDR3 DNA (partial): TGTGCCAGCAGCCAACCAGAACCCTCCTACGAG. This rearrangement joins TRBV14 to TRBJ2-7; no clear D gene. With the read ending 3 residues before the CDR3 end, the germline J gene is used to fill in that end. V lost 2 bases and J lost 0, with 8 bases in between. The CDR3 sequence is 14 residues long. Germline V gives CDR1 SGHDN, CDR2 FVKESK.

Remarks on this clone: The read ends 3 residues early relative to the CDR3; the germline J gene fills the gap. The chain uses TRBV13 and TRBJ1-2; D uncertain. The CDR3 spans 15 residues. CDR1 is PRHDT, CDR2 FYEKMQ, per germline (reference sequence). Trimming took 0 bases from V and 0 from J, leaving 8 bases between them. CDR3 in amino acids: CASSLGPFPNYGYTF. The sequenced part of the CDR3 DNA is TGTGCCAGCAGCTTAGGCCCATTTCCTAACTATGGC.

A remark on this clone: Read data end 3 residues before the CDR3 end; the end is taken from the germline J gene. The chain employs TRBV2 and TRBJ1-5; the D is unclear. From germline, CDR1 is SNHLY and CDR2 FYNNEI. V was pared by 1 base and J by 3 bases, with 10 bases between. CDR3 length: 15 residues. The CDR3 DNA, read in part, is TGTGCCAGCAGTGAAGTCGGAGGGTACAATCAGCCC. Translated, it gives CASSEVGGYNQP. The whole CDR3 protein is CASSEVGGYNQPQHF.

Note on this clone: Read data end 3 residues before the CDR3 end; the end is taken from the germline J gene. This rearrangement joins TRBV19 to TRBJ1-4; D is possibly TRBD1 (6 bases). Trimming took 8 bases from V and 7 from J, leaving 20 bases between them. The length of the CDR3 is 15 residues. Germline V gives CDR1 LNHDA, CDR2 SQIVND (reference sequence). The CDR3 spells CASGASGASSEKLFF. The sequenced CDR3 bases are TGTGCCAGTGGCGCCTCAGGGGCGTCTAGTGAAAAA.

On this clone itself: The junction does not match germline at one end; this may be a read error. The CDR3 end falls 3 residues outside the read, so it is completed with the germline J gene. The rearrangement uses TRBV19 and TRBJ2-1; 11 nucleotides agree with TRBD2. The CDR3 sequence is 18 residues long. CDR1 is LNHDA and CDR2 is SQIVND in the germline V gene (reference sequence). The CDR3 region is CASSMEASGRSSHNEQFF. The CDR3 bases that were read are TGTGCCAGTAGTATGGAGGCTAGCGGGAGGAGCTCCCACAATGAG.

Worth noting for this clone: Coverage ceases 3 residues before the CDR3 finishes, and the germline J gene fills in the end. This chain joins TRBV2 and TRBJ1-4; 7 positions match TRBD1. V lost 5 bases and J lost 0; bases outside the gene matches: 3. Germline V gene data show CDR1 as SNHLY and CDR2 as FYNNEI. The CDR3 extends over 15 amino acids. The CDR3 sequence: CASSWGTATNEKLFF. The sequenced CDR3 bases are TGTGCCAGCAGTTGGGGGACAGCAACTAATGAAAAA.

A remark on this clone: The read comes to an end 3 residues before the CDR3 does, leaving the germline J gene to fill in the end. This chain connects TRBV6-1 to TRBJ1-1, with D perhaps TRBD1 (6 bases). Germline values: CDR1 MNHNS, CDR2 SASEGT. CDR3 length: 13 residues. V was cut by 4 bases and J by 5 bases, with 11 bases left in between. Incomplete CDR3 DNA: TGTGCCAGCAGTGCGGTAGGGGGAACTGAA. Amino acid sequence: CASSAVGGTE. The entire CDR3 protein is CASSAVGGTEAFF.